The present TCR beta chain was sequenced within a study of kidney transplant recipient with SARS-CoV-2 infection. TCRdb passed the reads through MiXCR, listing each CDR3 protein once. The sample lists roughly 250,000 distinct CDR3 sequences; around 28% were seen once. The V gene's germline CDR1 is SGDLS and CDR2 YYNGEE. V lost 3 bases to trimming and J lost 2 bases; unmatched junction nucleotides: 13. The CDR3 sequence is 18 residues long. The clonotype was recovered from a male patient between 25 and 40 years old who had COVID-19 and was a kidney transplant recipient. Some T cells may have come from the graft donor. This chain uses TRBV9 with TRBJ2-5; 10 bases line up with TRBD2. Sequences were derived from a blood sample, sampled at baseline and between days 110 and 120 from a kidney transplant recipient. The DNA for the CDR3 is TGTGCCAGCAGCGAAGGCGTACTAGCGGGACCCCCACAAGAGACCCAGTACTTC. It codes for CASSEGVLAGPPQETQYF.